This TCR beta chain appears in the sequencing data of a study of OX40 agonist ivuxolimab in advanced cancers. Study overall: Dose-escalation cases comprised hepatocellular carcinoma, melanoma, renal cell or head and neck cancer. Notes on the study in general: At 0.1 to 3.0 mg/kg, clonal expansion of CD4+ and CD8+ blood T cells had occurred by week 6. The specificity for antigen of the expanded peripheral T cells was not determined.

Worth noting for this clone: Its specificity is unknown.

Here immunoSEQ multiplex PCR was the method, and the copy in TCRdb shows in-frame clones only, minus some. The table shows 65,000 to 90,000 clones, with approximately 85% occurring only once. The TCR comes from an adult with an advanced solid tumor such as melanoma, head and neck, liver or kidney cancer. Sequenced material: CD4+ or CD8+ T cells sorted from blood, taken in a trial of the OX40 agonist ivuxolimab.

The CDR3 loop reads CASQAMAGNTIYF. The CDR3 DNA is TGTGCCAGCCAGGCGATGGCTGGAAACACCATATATTTT. The chain joins TRBV2 to TRBJ1-3; D gene unclear. CDR3 size: 13 residues. Per germline, CDR1 SNHLY and CDR2 FYNNEI. V was cut by 8 bases and J by 2 bases, with 10 bases left in between.